Here is one T cell receptor beta chain with its context. What this receptor recognizes is not known. Base quality data are lacking; no much larger clone is found one base away. The data stem from a study of PD-L1 blockade in urothelial cancer (TCRdb year 2017). Regarding the research as a whole: All patients started therapy around 2014 and received atezolizumab 1,200 mg intravenously every 3 weeks. Twenty-five of 29 patients were identified as males with urothelial cancer of bladder origin, and a prior smoking history was reported by 18 of 29 patients. Patients had an ECOG performance status of 0 or 1 and had received between 0 and 3 prior chemotherapy regimens. Blood samples were analyzed at 3 weeks after treatment start (second dose) and at 6 weeks after treatment start. A median of about 150,000 T cells and 83,000 or so unique TCRs was obtained from blood samples, and a median clonality of roughly 0.082 was observed. The study, an exploratory multi-omic analysis, examined somatic, immune and clinical correlates of response to PD-L1 blockade with atezolizumab in urothelial cancer. Pretreatment tumor samples and matched peripheral blood, collected serially before and after atezolizumab treatment, underwent TCR sequencing. Durable clinical benefit meant progression-free survival longer than 6 months, and TCR features were also tested against progression-free and overall survival. In the same patients, whole exome sequencing and RNA sequencing of pretreatment tumors were performed in addition to TCR sequencing. Durable clinical benefit was achieved by nine patients and was not achieved by 20 patients. Approximately 29 patients had pretreatment blood TCR-seq, about 25 had at least one posttreatment blood collection, and about 25 had tumor TCR-seq. The full study reports these points: Improved progression-free and overall survival was found to be associated with pretreatment peripheral blood TCR clonality below the median. Greater expansion of tumor-associated TCR clones in peripheral blood 3 weeks after the start of treatment was observed in patients with durable benefit (n of about 20, p = 0.022). Because the sample size was small (n ≈ 31) and many of the analyses were exploratory, the results are meant to be hypothesis-generating.

The junction carries 11 bases between V and J, which are trimmed by 3 bases and 8 bases respectively. CDR3 length: 13 amino acids, cysteine to phenylalanine. Here the CDR3 DNA is all that survives: 39 bases in frame from base 1. Looking up the germline V gene yields CDR1 SGDLS and CDR2 YYNGEE. A total of around 30 patients with locally advanced or metastatic urothelial carcinoma, treated at Memorial Sloan Kettering on a trial protocol, made up the cohort. Peripheral blood mononuclear cells were collected pretreatment and during treatment, with between 1 and 8 total time points per patient. The Qiagen DNeasy Blood extraction kit was used to purify genomic DNA from total PBMCs and tumor samples. PBMCs were collected pretreatment and during treatment, and were isolated and stored as previously described. Synthetic TCR analog templates were spiked into each PCR to estimate absolute template abundance from read counts. The immunoSEQ assay was used to amplify TCRbeta CDR3 regions from genomic DNA with bias-controlled V and J gene primers. Sequencing of rearranged TCRbeta segments was done at approximately 20X coverage. The source study handled its data this way. Sequencing errors were corrected by clustering, and CDR3s were annotated against IMGT so that V, D and J genes could be assigned. Downstream analyses used only productive TCRbeta rearrangements, leaving out any out-of-frame or stop-codon sequences. Clonality was computed as one minus Shannon entropy normalized by the log of the number of unique productive sequences. Fisher's exact test with Benjamini-Hochberg correction, at a threshold of adjusted p below 0.01, was used to find clones that differed between time points or between blood and tumor. TCRdb provides this immuneACCESS table in a form limited to in-frame rearrangements. Some clones are lacking; in checked studies, under half of them reflect an unresolved V gene, and why the rest are absent is not known. V, J and clone size were drawn from that table, and D and trimming were deduced from the DNA. In this sample the table shows about 44,000 clones, roughly 86% of which occur a single time. Roughly 3.1% of the sample is in the top ten clones.

The sequence links TRBV9 to TRBJ1-4, with a tentative D gene TRBD1 over 6 matching bases. Sequencing was performed on PBMCs, taken around atezolizumab (anti-PD-L1) treatment. This TCR came from a man between 65 and 79 years old with urothelial cancer. CDR3 region: CASSASGGEKLFF. DNA sequence: TGTGCCAGCAGCGCCAGCGGGGGCGAAAAACTGTTTTTT.